This TCR beta chain was observed in a study of graft-versus-host responses after intestinal transplantation (dated by TCRdb to the early 2020s). For the wider study: The transplants that recipients received were multivisceral, liver-intestinal, or isolated intestinal. After intestinal transplantation, graft-versus-host and host-versus-graft alloreactive T cell clones in the graft, circulation and bone marrow were tracked using bulk TCR-beta CDR3 sequencing. Rather than going through the commercial service, samples from a few later patients were sequenced in-house on an Illumina MiSeq and processed with MiXCR. Donor T cell macrochimerism was defined as a peak of at least 4% donor T cells among recipient peripheral blood mononuclear cells. Anti-thymocyte globulin induction was given to all recipients, followed by maintenance tacrolimus and steroids for about 3 years. To identify alloreactive clones, pre-transplant mixed lymphocyte reaction products were sequenced and compared with unstimulated pre-transplant donor and recipient T cells. The cohort enrolled about two dozen intestinal transplant recipients including one retransplant, and a few patients lacking pretransplant specimens were excluded.

Comment on this clone: The antigen it binds to is not known. No base quality information exists; no much larger clone differs at one position.

The time point label, read with the paper, signifies: cells obtained before transplantation from donor or recipient. CD3+CD4+ and CD3+CD8+ populations were FACS-sorted from unstimulated pre-transplant donor and recipient cells taken from spleen or lymph nodes. Receptors were amplified or captured by the immunoSEQ multiplex PCR assay. For most patients, genomic DNA was isolated with the Qiagen DNeasy Blood and Tissue Kit and shipped frozen to Adaptive Biotechnologies for TCR sequencing. For most patients, high-throughput TCR-beta CDR3 sequencing of genomic DNA was performed by Adaptive Biotechnologies. On the study's bioinformatics: TCR sequencing data for around 19 patients were retrieved from Adaptive's ImmunoSEQ software; a few other patients were processed with MiXCR and VDJtools. To correct CD4 versus CD8 sorting errors, any sequence found in both subsets at a frequency ratio below 5:1 was removed. CDR3 nucleotide sequences shared between donor and recipient were removed because the origin of such sequences could not be assigned. To be classed as alloreactive, a clone needed at least 2-fold expansion over unstimulated cells and a minimum CFSE-low frequency of 0.002% (template counts) or 0.001% (read counts). Clones were considered mappable if detected in sequenced pre-transplant spleen, lymph node, or MLR CFSE-low populations of the donor or recipient. The cumulative frequency of alloreactive clones was calculated as a percentage of all sequences, weighted by copy number. TCRdb obtained this table from immuneACCESS and retained in-frame rearrangements with V and J assigned. These tables miss some clones; where compared with another copy, unresolved V genes account for less than half of the shortfall, and the remainder is unexplained. V and J calls and clone size come straight from that table; D and trimming were deduced from the DNA. Here the sample has some 120,000 clones; approximately 90% occur a single time. The ten largest clonotypes hold over 0.15% of the sample.

On the study overall, not on this receptor specifically: Early after transplant, peak levels of circulating GvH clones were associated with declines in HvG clones. High GvH to HvG T cell clonal ratios were observed in the allografts of patients with donor T cell macrochimerism. Conclusions were limited by the relatively low number and heterogeneity of intestinal transplant patients. GvH clones were detected in recipient bone marrow, and some of these GvH clones were observed earlier in ileal mucosa or blood, consistent with an intestinal mucosal origin.

The sequence was obtained from a human donor who received an intestinal transplant. The sample was unstimulated CD4+ T cells sorted from spleen or lymph node cells, taken before intestinal transplant.

The CDR3 is CSARDEGVAFF. The nucleotide sequence reads TGCAGTGCTAGAGACGAGGGGGTAGCTTTCTTT. This sequence uses TRBV20-1 and TRBJ1-1; TRBD1 could be the D gene, as 6 bases match. From the cysteine up to the phenylalanine, the CDR3 has a length of 11 residues. Only the CDR3 region is kept as DNA, spanning 33 bases read in frame from base 1. CDR1 DFQATT and CDR2 SNEGSKA were looked up in the germline V gene (reference sequence). Cut back by 0 bases and 10 bases, the V and J ends lie 9 bases apart.